The 13 T cell receptor beta chains reported below all come from one sample, sequenced in a study of blood T cell repertoires in COVID-19. Profiling relied on immunoSEQ multiplex PCR, and the TCRdb table lists in-frame clones only, not all of them. The data contain more than 100,000 clones, nearly 90% of them seen just once; the ten biggest clones take up around 3.3%. What was sequenced was peripheral blood. The receptors were gathered from a man between 45 and 60 years old in a cohort sampled during active COVID-19.

This chain uses TRBV28 with TRBJ2-1, with D unclear. Trimming cost V 2 bases and J 5 bases, with 4 bases left between them. The CDR3 spans 12 residues. CDR1 is MDHEN, CDR2 SYDVKM, per germline. For the CDR3, the DNA is TGTGCCAGCAGTTTACTCGACAATGAGCAGTTCTTC. Translation: CASSLLDNEQFF. The full variable domain, completed using reference TRBV28 and TRBJ2-1, is DVKVTQSSRYLVKRTGEKVFLECVQDMDHENMFWYRQDPGLGLRLIYFSYDVKMKEKGDIPEGYSVSREKKERFSLILESASTNQTSMYLCASSLLDNEQFFGPGTRLTVL.

The V gene is TRBV28, the J gene TRBJ2-6; D is possibly TRBD2 (6 bases). Germline CDR1 and CDR2: MDHEN and SYDVKM. Between the trimmed V and J ends, which lost 2 bases and 0 bases, there was a span of 8 bases. This CDR3 has 16 amino acids. The CDR3 loop is CASSLAGTSGANVLTF. The CDR3 DNA follows: TGTGCCAGCAGTTTAGCGGGGACCTCTGGGGCCAACGTCCTGACTTTC. The variable domain in full, completed from reference TRBV28 and TRBJ2-6, reads DVKVTQSSRYLVKRTGEKVFLECVQDMDHENMFWYRQDPGLGLRLIYFSYDVKMKEKGDIPEGYSVSREKKERFSLILESASTNQTSMYLCASSLAGTSGANVLTFGAGSRLTVL.

V usage is TRBV7-9 and J usage is TRBJ2-7; 9 bases align to TRBD2. The CDR3 extends over 15 amino acids. The V gene end was trimmed by 3 bases and the J gene end by 3 bases; junction bases not matched to a gene: 6. CDR1 is SEHNR, CDR2 FQNEAQ, per germline (reference sequence). The CDR3 DNA is TGTGCCAGCAGCTTTGGGACTAGCCCGTACTACGAGCAGTACTTC. Protein product: CASSFGTSPYYEQYF.

The sample holds one count of this clone. This chain uses TRBV7-9 with TRBJ2-3; unclear D gene. The CDR3 consists of 12 residues. Trimming cost V 5 bases and J 6 bases, with 9 bases left between them. Per the germline V gene, CDR1 is SEHNR and CDR2 is FQNEAQ (reference sequence). Here the CDR3 reads CASSPSVDTQYF. The CDR3 bases are TGTGCCAGCAGCCCAAGCGTGGATACGCAGTATTTT.

This clone was seen a single time. The chain carries TRBV11-3 and TRBJ2-3, with D perhaps TRBD1 (6 bases). This CDR3 contains 16 residues. V lost 4 bases and J 2 bases, leaving 16 bases between the germline ends. Germline V lookup: CDR1 SGHNT, CDR2 YENEEA. The CDR3 loop is CASSWRTAQATDTQYF. CDR3 coding DNA: TGTGCCAGCAGCTGGCGGACAGCCCAGGCCACAGATACGCAGTATTTT.

V is TRBV9 and J is TRBJ2-3, with TRBD2 as a possible D gene (5 bases). The V end lost 0 bases, the J end lost 2 bases, and 13 bases lay between the germline ends. The CDR3 sequence is 16 residues long. Germline V lookup: CDR1 SGDLS, CDR2 YYNGEE. CDR3 in amino acids: CASSVVGTGYTDTQYF. DNA for the CDR3: TGTGCCAGCAGCGTAGTGGGAACGGGATACACAGATACGCAGTATTTT.

The CDR3 region has the DNA TGTGCCACCAGCGGAATCGGGGCGGAGGGGAACACTGAAGCTTTCTTT. It yields the protein CATSGIGAEGNTEAFF. This sequence joins TRBV15 and TRBJ1-1, with a possible D match to TRBD1 (5 bases). The CDR3 loop spans 16 amino acids. V was clipped by 5 bases and J by 1 base, with 17 bases between them. Germline-derived CDR1 and CDR2 are LNHNV and YYDKDF (reference sequence).

The rearrangement joins TRBV11-3 to TRBJ2-3; 8 bases line up with TRBD2. CDR1 SGHNT and CDR2 YENEEA come from the germline V gene. The CDR3 length is 16 residues. Trimming cost V 1 base and J 1 base; bases outside gene matches: 4. CDR3 region: CASSLGNSGGTDTQYF. The CDR3 bases are TGTGCCAGCAGCTTAGGGAATAGCGGGGGCACAGATACGCAGTATTTT.

The CDR3 DNA follows: TGTGCCACCTCCGGGACCGGGACAGGGGGCTATGGCTACACCTTC. Its translation: CATSGTGTGGYGYTF. This chain links TRBV19 with TRBJ1-2, with TRBD1 identical over 11 bases. Per the germline V gene, CDR1 is LNHDA and CDR2 is SQIVND (reference sequence). V lost 10 bases to trimming and J lost 4 bases; unmatched junction nucleotides: 11. This CDR3 contains 15 residues.

The chain uses TRBV7-9 and TRBJ1-3; perhaps TRBD1 as D (6 bases). Germline V gene data show CDR1 as SEHNR and CDR2 as FQNEAQ (reference sequence). V was trimmed by 2 bases and J by 0 bases, leaving 8 bases between them. This CDR3 comprises 15 residues. This CDR3 is CASSLTGSSGNTIYF. CDR3 sequence (DNA): TGTGCCAGCAGCTTAACAGGGAGCTCTGGAAACACCATATATTTT. Drawing the rest from reference TRBV7-9 and TRBJ1-3, the complete variable domain is DTGVSQNPRHKITKRGQNVTFRCDPISEHNRLYWYRQTLGQGPEFLTYFQNEAQLEKSRLLSDRFSAERPKGSFSTLEIQRTEQGDSAMYLCASSLTGSSGNTIYFGEGSWLTVV.

The genes are TRBV15 and TRBJ1-5; 7 bases line up with TRBD1. Germline CDR1 reads LNHNV; CDR2 reads YYDKDF (reference sequence). The length of the CDR3 is 15 residues. V lost 1 base to trimming and J lost 4 bases; unmatched junction nucleotides: 4. The CDR3 region is CATSRGSGGNQPQHF. CDR3 bases: TGTGCCACCAGCAGAGGGTCAGGGGGGAATCAGCCCCAGCATTTT.

V gene TRBV28 combines with J gene TRBJ2-1; 15 bases fit TRBD2. The V gene end was trimmed by 6 bases and the J gene end by 7 bases; junction bases not matched to a gene: 10. The germline V gene encodes CDR1 MDHEN and CDR2 SYDVKM. The CDR3 spans 17 residues. This CDR3 reads CASSVGLAGGNLNEQFF. The CDR3 nucleotides are TGTGCCAGCAGCGTCGGACTAGCGGGGGGGAATTTAAATGAGCAGTTCTTC.

This clone showed up many times. V gene TRBV5-4 combines with J gene TRBJ1-2; no clear D. CDR3 length: 16 amino acids. Germline V gene data show CDR1 as SGHNT and CDR2 as YYREEE (reference sequence). V dropped 4 bases and J dropped 5 bases, with 21 bases sitting between them. CDR3 DNA sequence: TGTGCCAGCAGCGATGGCCTAAGGACGGGCGGGTATGGCTACACCTTC. Encoded protein: CASSDGLRTGGYGYTF.